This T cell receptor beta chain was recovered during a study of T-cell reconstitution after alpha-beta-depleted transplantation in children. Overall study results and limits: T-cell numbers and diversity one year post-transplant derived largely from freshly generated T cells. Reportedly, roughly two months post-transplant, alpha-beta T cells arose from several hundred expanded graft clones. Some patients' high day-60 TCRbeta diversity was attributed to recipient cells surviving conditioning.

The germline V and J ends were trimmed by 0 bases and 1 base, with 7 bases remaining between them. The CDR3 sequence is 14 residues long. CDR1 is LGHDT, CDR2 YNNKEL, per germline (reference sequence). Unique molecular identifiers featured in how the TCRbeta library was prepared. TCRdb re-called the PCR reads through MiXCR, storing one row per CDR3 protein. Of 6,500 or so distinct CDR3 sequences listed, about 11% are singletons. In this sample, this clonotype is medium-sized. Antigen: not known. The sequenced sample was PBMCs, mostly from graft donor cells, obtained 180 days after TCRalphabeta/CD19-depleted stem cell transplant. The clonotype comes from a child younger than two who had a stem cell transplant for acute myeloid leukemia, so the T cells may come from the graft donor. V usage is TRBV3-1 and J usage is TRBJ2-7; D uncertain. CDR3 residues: CASSQDKTSYEQYF. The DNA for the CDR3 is TGTGCCAGCAGCCAAGATAAGACTTCCTACGAGCAGTACTTC.